This T cell receptor beta chain derives from a study of blood T cell repertoires in COVID-19. In the authors' workflow: How many nucleated cells were present was estimated from reference gene primer amplification. Repertoires were generated with immunoSEQ multiplex PCR, while TCRdb's copy carries only in-frame clones and drops some. V, J and clone size are taken as reported in that table, and D and trimming were inferred from the DNA itself. The sample lists 150,000 to 200,000 clones, 88% occurring once. This CDR3 is 13 amino acids long. The germline CDR1 and CDR2 sequences are MGHDK and SYGVNS. V was clipped by 5 bases and J by 8 bases, with 14 bases between them.

Sequencing was carried out using peripheral blood. The V gene is TRBV25-1, the J gene TRBJ2-3; possibly TRBD2 for D (6 bases). This sequence originates from a human donor in a cohort sampled during active COVID-19. The CDR3, as DNA: TGTGCCAGCAGTCGACTCCAGGGAGGTACGCAGTATTTT. This codes for CASSRLQGGTQYF.